Following are 25 T cell receptor beta chains from one sample sequenced in a study of cytomegalovirus exposure and HLA in healthy donors. PCR primers comprised 60 Vbeta and 13 Jbeta primers. Clones were read by immunoSEQ multiplex PCR, and TCRdb kept only the in-frame ones, dropping some. There are 95,000 to 150,000 clones in the sample; around 65% occur only once, and less than 2% lies in the top ten. The sequencing sample was made of PBMCs. Receptor source: a man younger than 35 in good health and CMV-seronegative.

V usage is TRBV28 and J usage is TRBJ2-7, with a possible D match to TRBD1 (5 bases). Germline V gene data show CDR1 as MDHEN and CDR2 as SYDVKM. The germline V and J ends were trimmed by 1 base and 3 bases, with 10 bases remaining between them. This CDR3 spans 14 amino acids. The DNA of the CDR3 is TGTGCCAGCAGTTTATTAGGCAGGGACTACGAGCAGTACTTC. It codes for CASSLLGRDYEQYF.

The chain is built from TRBV19 and TRBJ2-6, with TRBD2 identical over 10 bases. CDR1 is LNHDA, CDR2 SQIVND, per germline (reference sequence). V shed 5 bases and J 2 bases; nucleotides not matched to a gene: 9. The CDR3 totals 18 residues. The CDR3 bases are TGTGCCAGTAGTTTTGGTCTAGCGGGAGTCCCTGGGGCCAACGTCCTGACTTTC. Amino acids: CASSFGLAGVPGANVLTF.

The chain links TRBV30 to TRBJ2-5; possible D gene TRBD2, 6 bases. Matching the DNA end better, TRBJ2-7 makes the J call doubtful. The CDR3 runs 19 residues. Germline CDR1 reads GTSNPN; CDR2 reads SVGIG (reference sequence). CDR3 sequence reads: CAWSPFWGVGGVGGYEQYF. The CDR3 DNA sequence: TGTGCCTGGAGTCCCTTCTGGGGGGTGGGGGGAGTAGGTGGGTACGAGCAGTACTTC.

J is TRBJ1-1 and V is TRBV5-4; a possible D gene is TRBD1 (5 bases). The germline V gene encodes CDR1 SGHNT and CDR2 YYREEE (reference sequence). The CDR3 is 16 residues long. Trimming stripped 0 bases from V and 10 bases from J, with 22 bases between. The CDR3 protein is CASSLDPGVGINGAFF. CDR3 DNA: TGTGCCAGCAGCTTGGATCCGGGGGTTGGGATAAATGGAGCTTTCTTT.

This chain's CDR3 is CASSPTGSASYEQYF. CDR3 DNA: TGTGCCAGCAGTCCGACAGGGTCGGCCTCCTACGAGCAGTACTTC. This sequence joins TRBV28 and TRBJ2-7, with 7 bases matching TRBD1. The J segment lost 0 bases and the V segment lost 5 bases, leaving 7 bases of the junction unmatched. CDR3 length equals 15 residues. CDR1 and CDR2 from the germline V gene are MDHEN and SYDVKM.

The CDR3 DNA is TGCGCCACCCGGCCGGGACTAGCGGATTACAATGAGCAGTTCTTC. This gives the protein CATRPGLADYNEQFF. The rearrangement uses TRBV10-2 and TRBJ2-1; 11 bases align to TRBD2. CDR3 length: 15 amino acids. V gave up 10 bases and J gave up 4 bases; unmatched junction bases: 9. Germline assignment: CDR1 WSHSY and CDR2 SAAADI.

The V gene is TRBV27, the J gene TRBJ2-1; D not resolved. The V and J ends lost 6 bases and 0 bases respectively, with 12 bases between them. This CDR3 comprises 15 residues. Germline V gives CDR1 MNHEY, CDR2 SMNVEV (reference sequence). The CDR3 sequence is CASRPSSSSYNEQFF. The CDR3 DNA follows: TGTGCCAGCAGACCGTCTTCGAGCTCCTACAATGAGCAGTTCTTC.

The V and J genes are TRBV9 and TRBJ1-2; D gene unclear. Per germline, CDR1 SGDLS and CDR2 YYNGEE. Deletions cut 4 bases from V and 1 base from J, with 14 bases between. This CDR3 is 15 amino acids long. The CDR3: CASSPNGGDNYGYTF. The CDR3 DNA sequence: TGTGCCAGCAGCCCGAATGGAGGAGATAACTATGGCTACACCTTC.

The rearrangement uses TRBV7-9 and TRBJ1-2; D remains unclear. Per germline, CDR1 SEHNR and CDR2 FQNEAQ (reference sequence). V lost 5 bases and J 7 bases, leaving 11 bases between the germline ends. This CDR3 is 12 amino acids long. The CDR3, as DNA: TGTGCCAGCAGCATAGACTGGGCTGGCTACACCTTC. This codes for CASSIDWAGYTF.

The chain recombines TRBV6-5 with TRBJ2-7; D might be TRBD2 (6 bases). The CDR3 spans 12 residues. The germline CDR1 and CDR2 sequences are MNHEY and SVGAGI. Between the trimmed V and J ends, which lost 6 bases and 7 bases, there was a span of 13 bases. This chain's CDR3 is CASSTNAGEQYF. CDR3 DNA: TGTGCCAGCAGCACCAACGCGGGGGAGCAGTACTTC.

To note about this clone: This likely comes from a read error, as the CDR3 has no conserved phenylalanine or tryptophan at its end. V is TRBV29-1 and J is TRBJ1-1; a weak D match, TRBD1 (5 bases). V was clipped by 6 bases and J by 4 bases, with 9 bases between them. Germline values: CDR1 SQVTM, CDR2 ANQGSEA. The CDR3 has 11 residues. The CDR3: CSVAGATEAFL. The DNA for the CDR3 is TGCAGCGTCGCTGGGGCCACTGAAGCTTTCTTG.

The J gene is TRBJ2-7, the V gene TRBV11-2; maybe TRBD1 (6 bases). Germline CDR1 is SGHAT and CDR2 is FQNNGV. CDR3 size: 16 residues. V was trimmed by 5 bases and J by 1 base, leaving 18 bases between them. CDR3 DNA: TGTGCCAGCAGCCGACGGACAGCAGCTTATTCCTACGAGCAGTACTTC. Translation gives CASSRRTAAYSYEQYF.

This clone was detected only a few times. The chain uses TRBV7-5 and TRBJ1-3. TRBV7-5 is recorded as a pseudogene. This CDR3 region has 10 residues. DNA of the CDR3: TGTGCCCCTACCCGGGGCACCATATATTTT. Protein product: CAPTRGTIYF.

This chain links TRBV4-3 with TRBJ1-1, with a weak D call TRBD1 (5 bases). V dropped 0 bases and J dropped 10 bases, with 15 bases sitting between them. Germline CDR1 reads LGHNA; CDR2 reads YSLEER. The CDR3 has 14 residues. The CDR3 reads CASSQDMRVRGAFF. The DNA for the CDR3 is TGCGCCAGCAGCCAAGATATGAGAGTTAGGGGAGCTTTCTTT.

V is TRBV18 and J is TRBJ2-2, with D perhaps matching TRBD1 (5 bases). Trimming left V 2 bases short and J 1 base short, with 8 bases between. The CDR3 is 15 residues long. Germline CDR1 KGHSH, CDR2 LQKENI. CDR3: CASSPDQGNTGELFF. In DNA, the CDR3 is TGTGCCAGCTCACCAGATCAGGGGAACACCGGGGAGCTGTTTTTT.

This clone was recorded a few times. The chain has TRBV11-2 and TRBJ1-1; tentatively, D is TRBD1 (5 bases). Between the trimmed V and J ends, which lost 4 bases and 3 bases, there was a span of 9 bases. This CDR3 has 13 amino acids. Germline lookup yields CDR1 SGHAT and CDR2 FQNNGV. The DNA of the CDR3 is TGTGCCAGCAGCTCAGGGTACGACACTGAAGCTTTCTTT. This codes for CASSSGYDTEAFF.

V gene TRBV27 combines with J gene TRBJ2-7; tentative D call: TRBD1 (6 bases). V lost 4 bases to trimming and J lost 6 bases, with 22 bases between them. Germline V gene sequence: CDR1 MNHEY, CDR2 SMNVEV (reference sequence). This CDR3 comprises 16 residues. CDR3 sequence reads: CASSSQGVRELGEQYF. CDR3 in DNA: TGTGCCAGCAGTTCACAGGGAGTAAGGGAGTTGGGCGAGCAGTACTTC.

The CDR3: CASNTMTGSYEQYF. The CDR3, as DNA: TGTGCCAGCAATACTATGACAGGCTCCTACGAGCAGTACTTC. The V gene is TRBV6-1, the J gene TRBJ2-7, with a possible D match to TRBD1 (6 bases). Trimming stripped 7 bases from V and 0 bases from J, with 13 bases between. Germline V gene lookup returns CDR1 MNHNS and CDR2 SASEGT. The CDR3 has 14 amino acids.

The rearrangement links TRBV19 to TRBJ2-7; TRBD1 matches 10 bases. There are 15 residues in the CDR3. Germline V gene data show CDR1 as LNHDA and CDR2 as SQIVND (reference sequence). Trimming cost V 4 bases and J 6 bases; bases outside gene matches: 9. CDR3 protein: CASSTPGQGNSEQYF. CDR3 in DNA: TGTGCCAGTAGTACGCCGGGACAGGGGAATAGCGAGCAGTACTTC.

V and J are TRBV5-1 and TRBJ1-5; D gene unclear. This CDR3 region has 13 residues. V lost 1 base and J 5 bases, leaving 7 bases between the germline ends. The V gene's germline CDR1 is SGHRS and CDR2 YFSETQ. The CDR3 region has the DNA TGCGCCAGCAGCTTGATTGGAGATCAGCCCCAGCATTTT. Translated: CASSLIGDQPQHF.

This clone was counted between two and nine times. This sequence joins TRBV19 and TRBJ2-5; D not resolved. V lost 5 bases to trimming and J lost 1 base, with 8 bases between them. The V gene's germline CDR1 is LNHDA and CDR2 SQIVND (reference sequence). The CDR3 is made up of 13 amino acids. The CDR3 DNA reads as TGTGCCAGTAGTTTCGCGGTCCAAGAGACCCAGTACTTC. Amino acids: CASSFAVQETQYF.

The chain joins TRBV30 to TRBJ1-5; 8 nucleotides match TRBD1. CDR3 length: 12 residues. V shed 3 bases and J 11 bases; nucleotides not matched to a gene: 6. Germline assignment: CDR1 GTSNPN and CDR2 SVGIG (reference sequence). CDR3 amino acids: CAWSDRGGSQHF. The CDR3 DNA follows: TGTGCCTGGAGCGACAGGGGAGGGTCCCAGCATTTT.

This clone was observed a handful of times. The V gene is TRBV25-1, the J gene TRBJ2-2; D remains ambiguous. The V end was cut by 8 bases, the J end by 3 bases, with 7 bases between. This CDR3 is 12 amino acids long. Germline V lookup: CDR1 MGHDK, CDR2 SYGVNS. The CDR3 nucleotides read TGTGCCAGCGATTCGGACACCGGGGAGCTGTTTTTT. It codes for CASDSDTGELFF.

This clone was observed a single time. CDR3 residues: CASSKGTQGARNEQFF. For the CDR3, the DNA is TGTGCCAGCAGCAAAGGGACTCAAGGGGCGCGGAATGAGCAGTTCTTC. V usage is TRBV7-6 and J usage is TRBJ2-1; D possibly corresponds to TRBD2 (6 bases). Germline values: CDR1 SGHVS, CDR2 FNYEAQ. This CDR3 has 16 amino acids. V lost 5 bases, J lost 7 bases, and 21 bases lay in between.

This CDR3 is CASSKAGTEYSNQPQHF. The CDR3, as DNA: TGTGCCAGCAGCAAAGCAGGGACAGAATATAGCAATCAGCCCCAGCATTTT. The chain has TRBV21-1 and TRBJ1-5; TRBD1 is taken as the D call from the table, unchecked against the DNA. TRBV21-1 is noted as a pseudogene. The CDR3 has 17 residues.